This T cell receptor beta chain was documented in a study of blood T cell repertoires in COVID-19 (dated by TCRdb to 2019 to 2021). About the investigation overall: Samples from collaborators originated in the United States, Italy and Spain and spanned both the acute and convalescent phases of COVID-19. The prospective study material was composed of cDNA or gDNA derived from T cells, B-cell-depleted T cells, or PBMCs. The dataset comprised deeply sampled blood TCRbeta repertoires from subjects exposed to, actively infected with, or recovered from COVID-19. The repertoires were made available in a free public database intended to serve as a resource for research on the immune response to SARS-CoV-2. Samples came from the ongoing ImmuneRACE study (first 160 participants) plus 1,254 subjects from 6 global collaborators. A de-identified subject ID, COVID-19 status, age in years and sex were almost always included in the sample metadata. Where available, HLA class I and class II types were taken from metadata supplied by the sample provider and were not determined by assay-based typing. Study-wide findings and limitations: Clinical and demographic metadata were provided uncurated, with the amount varying by source and participant.

V loses 6 bases, J loses 5 bases, and the germline ends lie 7 bases apart. CDR3 length: 11 amino acids, cysteine to phenylalanine. Only the CDR3 DNA stays, 33 bases, in frame from base 1. This clone was detected once. This clone's antigen is unknown. It has no much larger one-base neighbor in the sample; base qualities were not kept. Whole blood was collected in K2EDTA tubes by collaborating institutions according to the institutions' own protocols. For TCRbeta analysis, collaborators shipped samples as frozen whole blood, isolated PBMCs, or DNA extracted from either of those sample types. TCRbeta CDR3 regions were amplified from genomic DNA by means of the immunoSEQ Assay, a bias-controlled multiplex PCR. The authors processed their data as follows. Within the assay, amplification of reference gene primers was used to estimate how many nucleated cells each sample contained. To quantify the absolute abundance of each unique TCRbeta CDR3 rearrangement, sequence reads were collapsed and filtered. For each sample, productive Simpson clonality was calculated as the square root of Simpson's diversity index over productive rearrangements. Drawn from immuneACCESS, this table holds only the in-frame rearrangements with V and J called that TCRdb kept. Clones are partly lost; checked studies trace under half to an unresolved V gene and leave the rest unexplained. D and trimming come from the DNA, and the V and J calls and clone size come from that table. Recorded for this sample are tens of thousands of clones; 80% of them occurred a single time. Of the sample, 13% to 15% falls within the top ten clones.

The specimen sequenced was peripheral blood. The chain uses TRBV12-3 or TRBV12-4 and TRBJ2-5, and TRBD1 may be the D gene, going by 6 matching bases. The receptor comes from a woman in her sixties or seventies with acute or convalescent COVID-19. The DNA sequence is as follows: TGTGCCAGCAGCCAGGGGGAGACCCAGTACTTC. This gives the protein CASSQGETQYF.